Listed here is a single TCR beta chain. The antigen is unknown. Depths of 1 in 200,000 to 1 in 1 million T cells were the sequencing target. Profiling relied on immunoSEQ multiplex PCR, and the TCRdb table lists in-frame clones only, not all of them. This sample has tens of thousands of clones, with 60% to 70% found just once. This entry belongs to a study of cytotoxic CD8 clonotypes in ibrutinib-treated CLL. Study findings and constraints: Upon ibrutinib response clonality rose, and upon progression it fell back toward baseline. Under treatment, the uncommon public clonotypes either contracted or remained stable. Measured clonality at baseline was greater than in age-matched healthy donors and tracked with circulating CD8+ T-cell counts.

The CDR3 sequence is 18 residues long. Trimming left V 2 bases short and J 0 bases short, with 18 bases between. Per the germline V gene, CDR1 is SGHRS and CDR2 is YFSETQ. The sequence was collected from a human donor with chronic lymphocytic leukemia. V is TRBV5-1 and J is TRBJ2-1; TRBD1 or TRBD2 may be the D gene (5 bases each). Material: PBMCs, obtained after 24 months of ibrutinib treatment. The CDR3 sequence: CASSLRGLTGSSYNEQFF. CDR3 coding DNA: TGCGCCAGCAGCTTAAGGGGCTTAACGGGGAGCTCCTACAATGAGCAGTTCTTC.